The T cell receptor (beta chain) under discussion was sequenced for a study of identical twins. Each CDR3 protein is one row after TCRdb ran MiXCR on the 5' RACE reads. In the table there are under 300,000 distinct CDR3 sequences, roughly 13% of which are singletons. Looked up from germline, CDR1 is SGHRS and CDR2 is YFSETQ. The CDR3 runs 16 residues. V lost 4 bases and J 0 bases, leaving 15 bases between the germline ends. Only healthy Caucasians were included as donors. This clonotype showed up just a few times. The antigen remains undetermined. Study-wide points: There was more out-of-frame TCR alpha sharing in monozygotic twins than models estimated. Cross-sectional statistics underpinned the conclusions; the same donors were not followed. Sharing of beta out-of-frame sequences by twins showed a weaker excess.

The sequence was collected from a woman between 18 and 29 years old in good health. The sequenced sample was memory (CD45RO+) T cells sorted from blood. The chain has TRBV5-1 and TRBJ2-3, with a weak D call TRBD1 (5 bases). Here the CDR3 reads CASSARTISSTDTQYF. The CDR3 nucleotides read TGCGCCAGCAGCGCCCGGACAATCTCTAGCACAGATACGCAGTATTTT.